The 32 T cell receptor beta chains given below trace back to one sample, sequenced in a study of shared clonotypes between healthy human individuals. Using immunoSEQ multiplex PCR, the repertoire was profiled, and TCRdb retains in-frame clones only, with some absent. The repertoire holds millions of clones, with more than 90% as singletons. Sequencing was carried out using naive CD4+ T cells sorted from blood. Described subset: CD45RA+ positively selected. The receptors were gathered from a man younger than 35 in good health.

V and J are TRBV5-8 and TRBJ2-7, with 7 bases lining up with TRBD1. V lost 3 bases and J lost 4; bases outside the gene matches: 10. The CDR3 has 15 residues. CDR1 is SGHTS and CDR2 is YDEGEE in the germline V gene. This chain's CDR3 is CASSSRDSVSYEQYF. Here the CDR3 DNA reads TGTGCCAGCAGCTCCCGGGACAGCGTTTCGTACGAGCAGTACTTC.

The CDR3 region is CASSQENLGYNGYTF. CDR3 in DNA: TGCGCCAGCAGCCAAGAAAATCTGGGATACAATGGCTACACCTTC. The rearrangement uses TRBV4-3 and TRBJ1-2; D is unclear. Germline CDR1 LGHNA, CDR2 YSLEER. The V end lost 0 bases, the J end lost 6 bases, and 14 bases lay between the germline ends. CDR3 size: 15 residues.

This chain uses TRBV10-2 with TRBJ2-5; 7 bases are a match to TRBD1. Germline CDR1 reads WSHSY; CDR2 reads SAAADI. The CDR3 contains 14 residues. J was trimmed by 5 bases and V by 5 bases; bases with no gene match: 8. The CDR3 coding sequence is TGCGCCAGCAGTCTGTTGAGGGGGCAGGAGACCCAGTACTTC. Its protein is CASSLLRGQETQYF.

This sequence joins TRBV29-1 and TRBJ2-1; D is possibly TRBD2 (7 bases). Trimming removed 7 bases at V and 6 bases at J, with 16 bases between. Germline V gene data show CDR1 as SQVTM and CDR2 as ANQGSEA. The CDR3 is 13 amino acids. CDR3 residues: CSGGFGGANEQFF. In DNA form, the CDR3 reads TGCAGCGGAGGCTTTGGGGGGGCCAATGAGCAGTTCTTC.

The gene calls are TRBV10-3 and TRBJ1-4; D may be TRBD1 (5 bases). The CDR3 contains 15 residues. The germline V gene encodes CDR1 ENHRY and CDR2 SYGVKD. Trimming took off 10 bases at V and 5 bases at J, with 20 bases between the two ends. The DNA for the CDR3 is TGTGCCACGCAAACCACAGGTTTAGTGAATGAAAAACTGTTTTTT. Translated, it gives CATQTTGLVNEKLFF.

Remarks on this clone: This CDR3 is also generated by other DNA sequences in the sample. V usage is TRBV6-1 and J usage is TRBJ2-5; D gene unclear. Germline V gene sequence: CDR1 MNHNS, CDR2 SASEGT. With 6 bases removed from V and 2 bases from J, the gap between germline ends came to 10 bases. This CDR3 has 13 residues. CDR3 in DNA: TGTGCCAGCAGCCCGGGTTTACAAGAGACCCAGTACTTC. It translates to CASSPGLQETQYF.

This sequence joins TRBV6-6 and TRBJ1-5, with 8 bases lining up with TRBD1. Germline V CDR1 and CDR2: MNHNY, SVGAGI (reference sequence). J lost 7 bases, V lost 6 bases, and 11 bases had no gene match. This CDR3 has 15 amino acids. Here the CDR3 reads CASRTAGGGRQPQHF. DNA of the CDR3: TGTGCCAGCAGAACAGCAGGGGGCGGGAGACAGCCCCAGCATTTT.

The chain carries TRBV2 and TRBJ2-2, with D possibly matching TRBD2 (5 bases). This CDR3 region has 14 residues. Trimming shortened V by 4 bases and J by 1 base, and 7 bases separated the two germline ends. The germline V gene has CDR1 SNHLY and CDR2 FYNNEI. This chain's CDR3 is CASSVEVNTGELFF. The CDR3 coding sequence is TGTGCCAGCAGTGTGGAGGTGAACACCGGGGAGCTGTTTTTT. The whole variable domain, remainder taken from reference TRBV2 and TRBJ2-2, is EPEVTQTPSHQVTQMGQEVILRCVPISNHLYFYWYRQILGQKVEFLVSFYNNEISEKSEIFDDQFSVERPDGSNFTLKIRSTKLEDSAMYFCASSVEVNTGELFFGEGSRLTVL.

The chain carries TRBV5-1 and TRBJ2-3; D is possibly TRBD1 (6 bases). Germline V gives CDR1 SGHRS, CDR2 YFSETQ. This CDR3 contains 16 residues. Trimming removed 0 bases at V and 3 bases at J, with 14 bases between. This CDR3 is CASSLAATRGTDTQYF. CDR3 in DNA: TGCGCCAGCAGCTTGGCCGCTACCAGGGGAACAGATACGCAGTATTTT.

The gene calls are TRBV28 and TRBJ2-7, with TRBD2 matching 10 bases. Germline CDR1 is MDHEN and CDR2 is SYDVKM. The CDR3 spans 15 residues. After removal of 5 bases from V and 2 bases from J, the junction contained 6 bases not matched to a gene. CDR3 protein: CASSVAGGRTYEQYF. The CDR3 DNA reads TGTGCCAGCAGTGTAGCGGGGGGAAGGACCTACGAGCAGTACTTC.

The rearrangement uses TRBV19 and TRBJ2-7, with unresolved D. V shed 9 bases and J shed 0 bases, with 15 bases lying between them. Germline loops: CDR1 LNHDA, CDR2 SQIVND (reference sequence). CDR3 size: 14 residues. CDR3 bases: TGTGCCAGAGTCGCCGCGGATAGCTCCTACGAGCAGTACTTC. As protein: CARVAADSSYEQYF.

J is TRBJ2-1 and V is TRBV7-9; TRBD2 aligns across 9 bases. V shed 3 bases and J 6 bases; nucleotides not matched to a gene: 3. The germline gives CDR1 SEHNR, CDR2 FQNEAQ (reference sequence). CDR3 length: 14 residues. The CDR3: CASSFGGRANEQFF. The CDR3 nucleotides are TGTGCCAGCAGCTTCGGCGGGAGGGCCAATGAGCAGTTCTTC.

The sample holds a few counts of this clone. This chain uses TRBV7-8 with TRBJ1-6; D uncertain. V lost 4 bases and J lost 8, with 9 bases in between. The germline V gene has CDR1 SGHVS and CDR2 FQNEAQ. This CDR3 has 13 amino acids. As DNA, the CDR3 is TGTGCCAGCAGCTCCACAGCCGATTCACCCCTCCACTTT. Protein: CASSSTADSPLHF.

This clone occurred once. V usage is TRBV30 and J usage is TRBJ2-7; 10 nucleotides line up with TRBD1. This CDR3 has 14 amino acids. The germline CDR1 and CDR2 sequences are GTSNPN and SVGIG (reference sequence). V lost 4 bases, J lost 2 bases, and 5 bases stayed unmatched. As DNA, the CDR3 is TGTGCCTGGAACAGACAGGGGGCCGCCTACGAGCAGTACTTC. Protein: CAWNRQGAAYEQYF.

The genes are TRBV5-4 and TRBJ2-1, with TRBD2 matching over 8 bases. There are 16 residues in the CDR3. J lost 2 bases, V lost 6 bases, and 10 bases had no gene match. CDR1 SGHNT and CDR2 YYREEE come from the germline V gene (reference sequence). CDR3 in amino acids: CASTMEGGRTYNEQFF. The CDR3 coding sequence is TGTGCCAGCACCATGGAAGGCGGGAGGACCTACAATGAGCAGTTCTTC.

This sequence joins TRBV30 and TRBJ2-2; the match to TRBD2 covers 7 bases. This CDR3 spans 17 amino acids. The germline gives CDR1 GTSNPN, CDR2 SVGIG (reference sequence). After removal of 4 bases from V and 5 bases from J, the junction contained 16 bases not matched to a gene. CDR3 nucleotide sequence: TGTGCCTGGACCGAAAAGGGGAGGGGACGGGAAACCGGGGAGCTGTTTTTT. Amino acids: CAWTEKGRGRETGELFF.

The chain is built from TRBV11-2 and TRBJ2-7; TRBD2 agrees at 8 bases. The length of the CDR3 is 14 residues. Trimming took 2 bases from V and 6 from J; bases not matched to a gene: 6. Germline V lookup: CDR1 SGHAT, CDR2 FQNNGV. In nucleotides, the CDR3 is TGTGCCAGCAGCTTACTCGCGGGAGGTTTCGAGCAGTACTTC. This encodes CASSLLAGGFEQYF.

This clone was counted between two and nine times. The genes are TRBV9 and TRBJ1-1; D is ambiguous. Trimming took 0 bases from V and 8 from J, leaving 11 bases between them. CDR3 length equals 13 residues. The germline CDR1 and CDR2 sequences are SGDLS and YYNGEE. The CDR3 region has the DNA TGTGCCAGCAGCGTAGGGAGTGCGGGGGAAGCTTTCTTT. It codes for CASSVGSAGEAFF.

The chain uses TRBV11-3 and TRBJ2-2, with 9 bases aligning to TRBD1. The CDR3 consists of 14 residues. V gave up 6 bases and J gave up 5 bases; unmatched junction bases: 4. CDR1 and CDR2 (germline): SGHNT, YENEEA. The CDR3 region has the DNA TGTGCCAGCAGTTCCGGGACAGGGACCGGGGAGCTGTTTTTT. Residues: CASSSGTGTGELFF.

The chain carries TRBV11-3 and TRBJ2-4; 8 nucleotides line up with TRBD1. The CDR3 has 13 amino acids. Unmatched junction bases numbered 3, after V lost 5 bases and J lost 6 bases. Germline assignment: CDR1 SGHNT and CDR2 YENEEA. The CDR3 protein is CASSPDRGNIQYF. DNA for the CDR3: TGTGCCAGCAGCCCTGACAGGGGAAACATTCAGTACTTC.

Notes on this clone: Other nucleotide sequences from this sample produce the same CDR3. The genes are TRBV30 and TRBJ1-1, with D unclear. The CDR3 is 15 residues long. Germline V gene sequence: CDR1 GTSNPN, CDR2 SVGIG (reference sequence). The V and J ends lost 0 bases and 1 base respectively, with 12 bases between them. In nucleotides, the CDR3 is TGTGCCTGGAGTGTACGGGTTGGAGGGAACACTGAAGCTTTCTTT. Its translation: CAWSVRVGGNTEAFF.

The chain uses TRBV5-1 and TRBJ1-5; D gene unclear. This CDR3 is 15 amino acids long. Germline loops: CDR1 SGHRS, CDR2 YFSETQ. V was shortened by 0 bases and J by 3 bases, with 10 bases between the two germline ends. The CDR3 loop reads CASSLAAGSNQPQHF. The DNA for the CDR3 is TGCGCCAGCAGCTTGGCCGCAGGTTCCAATCAGCCCCAGCATTTT.

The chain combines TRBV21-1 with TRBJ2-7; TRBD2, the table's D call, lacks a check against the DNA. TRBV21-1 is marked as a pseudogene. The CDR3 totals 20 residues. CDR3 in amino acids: CASSPRGRQGGRGGSYEQYF. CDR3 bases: TGTGCCAGCAGCCCTAGAGGGAGGCAGGGAGGGAGGGGTGGATCCTACGAGCAGTACTTC.

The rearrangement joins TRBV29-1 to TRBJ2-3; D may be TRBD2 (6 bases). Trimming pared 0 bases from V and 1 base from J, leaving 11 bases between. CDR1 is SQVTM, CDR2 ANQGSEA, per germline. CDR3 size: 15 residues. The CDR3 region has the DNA TGCAGCGTTGAAGATGATAGCGGCCGCACAGATACGCAGTATTTT. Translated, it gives CSVEDDSGRTDTQYF.

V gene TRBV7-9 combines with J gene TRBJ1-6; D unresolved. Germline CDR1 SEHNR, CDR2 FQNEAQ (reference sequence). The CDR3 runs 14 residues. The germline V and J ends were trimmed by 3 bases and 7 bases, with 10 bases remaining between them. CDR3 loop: CASSFAQSNSPLHF. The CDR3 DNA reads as TGTGCCAGCAGCTTTGCCCAATCAAATTCACCCCTCCACTTT.

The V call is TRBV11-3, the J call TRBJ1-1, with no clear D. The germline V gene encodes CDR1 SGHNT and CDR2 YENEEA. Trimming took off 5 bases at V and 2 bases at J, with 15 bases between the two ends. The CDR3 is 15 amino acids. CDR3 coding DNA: TGTGCCAGCAGCCCCACGGGCCGGGAAAACACTGAAGCTTTCTTT. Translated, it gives CASSPTGRENTEAFF.

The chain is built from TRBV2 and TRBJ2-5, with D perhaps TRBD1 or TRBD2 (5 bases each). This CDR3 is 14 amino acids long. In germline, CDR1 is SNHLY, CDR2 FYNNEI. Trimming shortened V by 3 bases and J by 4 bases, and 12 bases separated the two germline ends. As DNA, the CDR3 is TGTGCCAGCAGTGACGGGGCGGCTGGAGAGACCCAGTACTTC. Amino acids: CASSDGAAGETQYF.

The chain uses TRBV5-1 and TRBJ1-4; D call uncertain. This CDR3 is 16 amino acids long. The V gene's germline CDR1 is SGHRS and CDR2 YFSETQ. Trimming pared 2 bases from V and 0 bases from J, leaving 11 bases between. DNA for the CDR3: TGCGCCAGCAGCTTAAGTGTGCTTGCAACTAATGAAAAACTGTTTTTT. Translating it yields CASSLSVLATNEKLFF.

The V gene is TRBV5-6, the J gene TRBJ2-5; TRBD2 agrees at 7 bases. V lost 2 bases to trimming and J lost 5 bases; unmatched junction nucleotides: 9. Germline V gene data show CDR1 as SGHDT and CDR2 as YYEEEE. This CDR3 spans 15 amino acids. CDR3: CASSLFGREGETQYF. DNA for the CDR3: TGTGCCAGCAGCTTATTTGGCAGGGAGGGGGAGACCCAGTACTTC.

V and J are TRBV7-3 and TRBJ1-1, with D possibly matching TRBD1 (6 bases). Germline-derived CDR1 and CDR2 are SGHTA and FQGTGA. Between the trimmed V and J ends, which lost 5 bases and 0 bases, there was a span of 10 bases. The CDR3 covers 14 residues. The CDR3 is CASSRDNMNTEAFF. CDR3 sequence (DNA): TGTGCCAGCAGCCGGGACAACATGAACACTGAAGCTTTCTTT.

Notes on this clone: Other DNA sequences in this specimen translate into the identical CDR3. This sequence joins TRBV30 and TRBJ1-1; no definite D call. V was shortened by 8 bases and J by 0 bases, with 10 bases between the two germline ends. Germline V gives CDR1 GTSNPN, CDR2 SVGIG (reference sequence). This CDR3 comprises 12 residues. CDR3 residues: CARDRLNTEAFF. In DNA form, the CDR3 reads TGTGCCCGTGACCGTCTGAACACTGAAGCTTTCTTT.

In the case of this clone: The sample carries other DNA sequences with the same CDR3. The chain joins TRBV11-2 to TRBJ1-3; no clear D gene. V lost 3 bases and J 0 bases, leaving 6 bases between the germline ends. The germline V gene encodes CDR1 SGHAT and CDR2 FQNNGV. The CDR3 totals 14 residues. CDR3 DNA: TGTGCCAGCAGCTTTTCCGACTCTGGAAACACCATATATTTT. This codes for CASSFSDSGNTIYF.